This record covers a single T cell receptor (beta chain). The length of the CDR3 is 13 residues. Trimming removed 6 bases from V and 5 bases from J, with 10 bases in between. Per germline, CDR1 MNHEY and CDR2 SVGAGI. The data were obtained in a study of blood T cell repertoires in COVID-19. Study overall: Donors in the United States, Italy and Spain gave samples during acute or convalescent COVID-19. In each case, the material was cDNA or gDNA derived from T cells, B-cell-depleted T cells, or PBMCs.

How the authors handled the data: Researchers report that nucleated cell counts were estimated from reference gene primer amplification. Assay: immunoSEQ multiplex PCR; the TCRdb copy retains only in-frame clones and omits some. D and trimming were read from the DNA, whereas the V and J calls and clone size are those reported in that table. Among about 160,000 clones listed, over 80% were seen once. Sequenced material: peripheral blood. V and J are TRBV6-5 and TRBJ2-2; D is perhaps TRBD1 (6 bases). The source is a woman of 80 years or more with active or convalescent COVID-19. This chain's CDR3 is CASRPDRTGELFF. As DNA, the CDR3 is TGTGCCAGCAGACCGGACAGAACCGGGGAGCTGTTTTTT.